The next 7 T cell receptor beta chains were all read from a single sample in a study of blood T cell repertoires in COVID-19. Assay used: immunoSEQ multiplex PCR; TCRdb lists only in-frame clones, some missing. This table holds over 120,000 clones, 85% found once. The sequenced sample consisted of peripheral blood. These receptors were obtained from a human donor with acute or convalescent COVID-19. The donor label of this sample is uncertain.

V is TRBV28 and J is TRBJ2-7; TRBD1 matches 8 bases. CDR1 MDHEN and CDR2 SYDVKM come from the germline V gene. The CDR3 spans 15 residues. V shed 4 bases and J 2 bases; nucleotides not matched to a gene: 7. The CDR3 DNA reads TGTGCCAGCAGTTCTACGGGACAGGTAACCTACGAGCAGTACTTC. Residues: CASSSTGQVTYEQYF.

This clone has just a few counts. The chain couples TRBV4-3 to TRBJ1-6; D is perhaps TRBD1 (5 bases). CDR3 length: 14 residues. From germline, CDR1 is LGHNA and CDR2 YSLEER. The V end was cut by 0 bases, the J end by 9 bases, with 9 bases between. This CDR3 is CASSQDLTVSPLHF. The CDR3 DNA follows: TGCGCCAGCAGCCAAGATTTGACAGTTTCACCCCTCCACTTT.

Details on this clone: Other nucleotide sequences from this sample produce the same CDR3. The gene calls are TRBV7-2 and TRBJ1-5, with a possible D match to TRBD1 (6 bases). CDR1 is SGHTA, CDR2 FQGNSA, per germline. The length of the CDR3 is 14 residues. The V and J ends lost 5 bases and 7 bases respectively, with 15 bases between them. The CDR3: CASSLQGPGQPQHF. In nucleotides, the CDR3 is TGTGCCAGCAGCCTACAGGGACCGGGGCAGCCCCAGCATTTT.

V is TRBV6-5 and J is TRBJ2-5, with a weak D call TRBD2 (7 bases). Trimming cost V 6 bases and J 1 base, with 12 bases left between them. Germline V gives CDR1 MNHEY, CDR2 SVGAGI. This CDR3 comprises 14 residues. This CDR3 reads CASRRGGAQETQYF. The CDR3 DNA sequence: TGTGCCAGCAGGAGGGGGGGGGCCCAAGAGACCCAGTACTTC.

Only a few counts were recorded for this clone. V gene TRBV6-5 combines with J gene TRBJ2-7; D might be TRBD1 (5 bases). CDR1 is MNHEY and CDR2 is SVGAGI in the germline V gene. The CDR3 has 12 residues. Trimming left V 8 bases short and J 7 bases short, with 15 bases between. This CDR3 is CASGRTPYEQYV. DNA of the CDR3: TGTGCCAGCGGACGGACACCTTATGAGCAGTACGTC.

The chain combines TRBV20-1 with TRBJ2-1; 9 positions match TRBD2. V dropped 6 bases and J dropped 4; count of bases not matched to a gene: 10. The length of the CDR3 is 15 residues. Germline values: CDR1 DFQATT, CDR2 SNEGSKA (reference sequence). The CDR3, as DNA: TGCAGTGCCAGTCCTTGGACTAGCGTATACAATGAGCAGTTCTTC. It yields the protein CSASPWTSVYNEQFF.

Here the CDR3 reads CASSLGAGGFTDTQYF. In DNA, the CDR3 is TGTGCCAGCAGCTTAGGGGCAGGGGGATTCACAGATACGCAGTATTTT. The chain is built from TRBV7-9 and TRBJ2-3; 7 nucleotides align to TRBD1. The trim removed 1 base at V and 2 bases at J, leaving 6 bases unmatched. Germline V gives CDR1 SEHNR, CDR2 FQNEAQ (reference sequence). CDR3 length equals 16 residues.